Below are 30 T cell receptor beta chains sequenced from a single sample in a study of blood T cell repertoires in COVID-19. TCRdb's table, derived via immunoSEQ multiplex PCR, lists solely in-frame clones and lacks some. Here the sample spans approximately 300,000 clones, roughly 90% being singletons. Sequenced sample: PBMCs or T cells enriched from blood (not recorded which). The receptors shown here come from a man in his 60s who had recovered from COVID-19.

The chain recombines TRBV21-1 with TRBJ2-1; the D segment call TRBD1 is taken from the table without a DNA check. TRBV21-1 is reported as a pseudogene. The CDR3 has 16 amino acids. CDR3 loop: CASSKGTGPAYNEQFF. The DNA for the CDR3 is TGTGCCAGCAGCAAGGGAACAGGCCCTGCCTACAATGAGCAGTTCTTC.

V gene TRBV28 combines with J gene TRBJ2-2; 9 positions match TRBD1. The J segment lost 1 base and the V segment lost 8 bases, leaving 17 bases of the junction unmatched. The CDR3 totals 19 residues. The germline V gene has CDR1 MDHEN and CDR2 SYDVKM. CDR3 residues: CASAGSGQGNERNTGELFF. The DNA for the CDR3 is TGTGCCAGCGCTGGGTCCGGACAGGGGAACGAACGGAACACCGGGGAGCTGTTTTTT.

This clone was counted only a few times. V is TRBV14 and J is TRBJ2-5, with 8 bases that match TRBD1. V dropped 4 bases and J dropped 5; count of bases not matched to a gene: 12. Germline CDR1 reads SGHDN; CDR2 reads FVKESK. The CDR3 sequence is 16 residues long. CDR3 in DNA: TGTGCCAGCAGCCCCTGGGGGCAGGGGGCGCGGGAGACCCAGTACTTC. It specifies CASSPWGQGARETQYF.

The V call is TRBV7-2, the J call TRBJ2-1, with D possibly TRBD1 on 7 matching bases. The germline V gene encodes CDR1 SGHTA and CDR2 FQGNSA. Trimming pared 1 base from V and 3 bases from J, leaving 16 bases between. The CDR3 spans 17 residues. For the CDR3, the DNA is TGTGCCAGCAGCTTAGTCGCTGGGAGGACAGGCTACAATGAGCAGTTCTTC. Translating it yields CASSLVAGRTGYNEQFF.

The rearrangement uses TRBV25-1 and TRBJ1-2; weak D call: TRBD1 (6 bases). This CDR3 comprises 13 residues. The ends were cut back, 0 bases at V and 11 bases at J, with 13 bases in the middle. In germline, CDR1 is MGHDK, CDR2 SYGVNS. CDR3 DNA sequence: TGTGCCAGCAGTGAATATGAAGGGACACATTACACCTTC. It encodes CASSEYEGTHYTF.

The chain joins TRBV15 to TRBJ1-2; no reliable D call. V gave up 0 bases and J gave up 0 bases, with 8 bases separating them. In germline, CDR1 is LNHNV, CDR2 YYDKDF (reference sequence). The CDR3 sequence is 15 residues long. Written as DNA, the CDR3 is TGTGCCACCAGCAGAGATATAACAACTAACTATGGCTACACCTTC. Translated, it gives CATSRDITTNYGYTF.

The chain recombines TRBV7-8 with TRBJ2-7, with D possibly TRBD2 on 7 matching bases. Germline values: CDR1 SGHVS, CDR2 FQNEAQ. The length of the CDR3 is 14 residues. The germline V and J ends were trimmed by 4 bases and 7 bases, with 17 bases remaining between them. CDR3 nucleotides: TGTGCCAGCAGCTCCACCCGGGGGCGGGAGGAGCAGTACTTC. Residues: CASSSTRGREEQYF.

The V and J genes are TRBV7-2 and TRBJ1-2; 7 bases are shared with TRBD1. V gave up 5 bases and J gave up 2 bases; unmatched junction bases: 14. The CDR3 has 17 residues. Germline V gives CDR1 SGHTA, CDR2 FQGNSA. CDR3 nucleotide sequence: TGTGCCAGCAGCCTCGCCCTCGACAGGGACGTGAACTATGGCTACACCTTC. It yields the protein CASSLALDRDVNYGYTF.

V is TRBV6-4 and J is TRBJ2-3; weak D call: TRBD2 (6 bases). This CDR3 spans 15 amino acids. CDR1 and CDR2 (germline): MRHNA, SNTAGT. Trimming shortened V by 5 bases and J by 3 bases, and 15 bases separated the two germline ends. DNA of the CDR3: TGTGCCAGCAGTCAGTTGGGGGGTACGACAGATACGCAGTATTTT. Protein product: CASSQLGGTTDTQYF.

The CDR3 reads CASSQVSINNEQFF. CDR3 DNA: TGTGCCAGCAGCCAAGTGAGTATAAACAATGAGCAGTTCTTC. This rearrangement joins TRBV4-2 to TRBJ2-1; no firm D call. The CDR3 is 14 amino acids. Trimming took 1 base from V and 5 from J, leaving 9 bases between them. Germline CDR1 reads LGHNA; CDR2 reads YNFKEQ.

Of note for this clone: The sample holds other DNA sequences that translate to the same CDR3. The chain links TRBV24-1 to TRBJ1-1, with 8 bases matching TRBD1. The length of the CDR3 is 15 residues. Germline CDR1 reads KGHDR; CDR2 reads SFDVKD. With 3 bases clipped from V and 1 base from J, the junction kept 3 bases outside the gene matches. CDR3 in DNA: TGTGCCACCAGTGATCCTACAGGGGGGAACACTGAAGCTTTCTTT. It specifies CATSDPTGGNTEAFF.

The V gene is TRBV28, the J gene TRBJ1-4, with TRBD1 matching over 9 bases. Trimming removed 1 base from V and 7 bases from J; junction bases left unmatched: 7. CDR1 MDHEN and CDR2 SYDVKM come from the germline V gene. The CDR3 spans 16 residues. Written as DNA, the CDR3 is TGTGCCAGCAGTTTATCGGTCGGGACAGGGAGTGAAAAACTGTTTTTT. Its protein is CASSLSVGTGSEKLFF.

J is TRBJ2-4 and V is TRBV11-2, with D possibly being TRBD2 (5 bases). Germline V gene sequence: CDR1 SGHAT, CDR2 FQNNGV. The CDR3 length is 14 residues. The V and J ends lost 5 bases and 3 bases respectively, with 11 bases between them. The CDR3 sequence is CASSPAGSKNIQYF. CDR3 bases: TGTGCCAGCAGCCCCGCTGGGAGCAAAAACATTCAGTACTTC.

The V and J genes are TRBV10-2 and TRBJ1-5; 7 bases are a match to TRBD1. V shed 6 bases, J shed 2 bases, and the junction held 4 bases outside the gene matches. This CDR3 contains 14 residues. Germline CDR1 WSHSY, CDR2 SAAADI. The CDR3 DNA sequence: TGCGCCAGCAGATTAGGACAGGGCAATCAGCCCCAGCATTTT. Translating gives CASRLGQGNQPQHF.

The CDR3 loop is CATSAVRDTQYF. The CDR3 DNA reads as TGTGCCACCAGTGCGGTGAGAGATACGCAGTATTTT. The J gene is TRBJ2-3, the V gene TRBV24-1, with no clear D. The CDR3 sequence is 12 residues long. V shed 5 bases and J shed 5 bases, with 7 bases lying between them. Per germline, CDR1 KGHDR and CDR2 SFDVKD.

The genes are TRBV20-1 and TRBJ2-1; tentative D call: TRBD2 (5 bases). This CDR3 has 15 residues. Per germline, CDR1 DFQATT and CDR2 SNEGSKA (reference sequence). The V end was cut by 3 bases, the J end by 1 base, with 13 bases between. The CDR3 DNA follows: TGCAGTGCTAGTGGGCTAGCCCCTTCCTACAATGAGCAGTTCTTC. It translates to CSASGLAPSYNEQFF.

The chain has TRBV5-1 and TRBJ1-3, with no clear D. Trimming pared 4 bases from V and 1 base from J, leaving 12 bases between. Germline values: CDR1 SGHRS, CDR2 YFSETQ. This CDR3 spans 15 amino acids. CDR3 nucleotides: TGCGCCAGCAGCCTCGACCCAGGTTCTGGAAACACCATATATTTT. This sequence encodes CASSLDPGSGNTIYF.

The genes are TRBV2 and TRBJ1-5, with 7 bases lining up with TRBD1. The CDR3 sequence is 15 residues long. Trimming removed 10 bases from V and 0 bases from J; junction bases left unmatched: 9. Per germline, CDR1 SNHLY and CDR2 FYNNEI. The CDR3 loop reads CATSQGQHSNQPQHF. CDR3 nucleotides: TGTGCCACCTCCCAGGGACAGCATAGCAATCAGCCCCAGCATTTT.

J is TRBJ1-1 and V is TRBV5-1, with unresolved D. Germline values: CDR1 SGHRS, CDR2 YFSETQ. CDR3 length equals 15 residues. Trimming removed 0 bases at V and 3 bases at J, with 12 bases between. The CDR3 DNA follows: TGCGCCAGCAGCTTGGGGTCGGGTATGTACACTGAAGCTTTCTTT. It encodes CASSLGSGMYTEAFF. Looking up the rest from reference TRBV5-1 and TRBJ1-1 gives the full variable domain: KAGVTQTPRYLIKTRGQQVTLSCSPISGHRSVSWYQQTPGQGLQFLFEYFSETQRNKGNFPGRFSGRQFSNSRSEMNVSTLELGDSALYLCASSLGSGMYTEAFFGQGTRLTVV.

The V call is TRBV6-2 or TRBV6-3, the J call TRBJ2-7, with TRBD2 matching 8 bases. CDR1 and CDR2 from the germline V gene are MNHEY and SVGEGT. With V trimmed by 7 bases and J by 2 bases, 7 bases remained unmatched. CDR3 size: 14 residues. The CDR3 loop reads CASTPRGGPYEQYF. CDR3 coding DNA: TGTGCCAGCACCCCCCGGGGGGGCCCCTACGAGCAGTACTTC.

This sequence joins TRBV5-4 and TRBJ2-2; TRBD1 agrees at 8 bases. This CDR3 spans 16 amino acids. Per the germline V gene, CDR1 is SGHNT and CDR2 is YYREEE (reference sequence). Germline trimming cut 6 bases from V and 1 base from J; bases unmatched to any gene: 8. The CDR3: CASTDFGQGNTGELFF. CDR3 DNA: TGTGCCAGCACCGATTTCGGACAGGGGAACACCGGGGAGCTGTTTTTT.

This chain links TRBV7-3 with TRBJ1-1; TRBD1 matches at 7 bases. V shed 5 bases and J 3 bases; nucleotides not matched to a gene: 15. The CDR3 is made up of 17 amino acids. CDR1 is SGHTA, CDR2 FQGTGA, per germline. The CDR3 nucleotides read TGTGCCAGCAGCCTCCGCGGTGAGGGGGCATTTTACACTGAAGCTTTCTTT. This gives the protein CASSLRGEGAFYTEAFF.

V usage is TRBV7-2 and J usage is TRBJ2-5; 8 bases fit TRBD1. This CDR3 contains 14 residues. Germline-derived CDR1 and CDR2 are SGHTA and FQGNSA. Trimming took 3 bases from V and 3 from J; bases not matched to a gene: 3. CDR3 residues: CASSFNRGKETQYF. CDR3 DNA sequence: TGTGCCAGCAGCTTTAACAGGGGGAAAGAGACCCAGTACTTC.

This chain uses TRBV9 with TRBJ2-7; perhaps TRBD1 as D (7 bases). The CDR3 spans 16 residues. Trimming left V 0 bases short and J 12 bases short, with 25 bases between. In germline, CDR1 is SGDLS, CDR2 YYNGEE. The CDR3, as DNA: TGTGCCAGCAGCGTAGCCGGGGGTGGGGACAGTTCCCCACGGTACTTC. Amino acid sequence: CASSVAGGGDSSPRYF. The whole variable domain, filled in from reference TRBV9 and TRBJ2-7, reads DSGVTQTPKHLITATGQRVTLRCSPRSGDLSVYWYQQSLDQGLQFLIQYYNGEERAKGNILERFSAQQFPDLHSELNLSSLELGDSALYFCASSVAGGGDSSPRYFGPGTRLTVT.

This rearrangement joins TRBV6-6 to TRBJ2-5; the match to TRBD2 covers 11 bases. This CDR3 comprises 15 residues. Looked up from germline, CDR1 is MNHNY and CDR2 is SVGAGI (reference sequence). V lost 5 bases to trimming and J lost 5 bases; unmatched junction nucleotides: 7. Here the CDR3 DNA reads TGTGCCAGCAGTCCTCCCGGGACTAGCGGTGAGACCCAGTACTTC. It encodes CASSPPGTSGETQYF.

The CDR3 DNA follows: TGCAGCGTTGAAGCGGGAGACAATGAGCAGTTCTTC. Encoded protein: CSVEAGDNEQFF. The chain combines TRBV29-1 with TRBJ2-1; the D gene is possibly TRBD2 (6 bases). The CDR3 consists of 12 residues. Germline V lookup: CDR1 SQVTM, CDR2 ANQGSEA. Trimming shortened V by 1 base and J by 5 bases, and 6 bases separated the two germline ends.

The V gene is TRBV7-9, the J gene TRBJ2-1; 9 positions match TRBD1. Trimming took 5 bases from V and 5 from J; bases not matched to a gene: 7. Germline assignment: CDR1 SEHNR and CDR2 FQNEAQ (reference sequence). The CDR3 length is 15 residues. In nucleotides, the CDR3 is TGTGCCAGCAGCACTGCCGGGACAGGGAACAATGAGCAGTTCTTC. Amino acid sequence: CASSTAGTGNNEQFF.

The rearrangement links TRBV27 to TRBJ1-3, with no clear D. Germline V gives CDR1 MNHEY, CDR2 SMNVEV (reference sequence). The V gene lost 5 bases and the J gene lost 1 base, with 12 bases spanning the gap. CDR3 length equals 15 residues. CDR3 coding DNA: TGTGCCAGCAGTCCGACCCGGGGATCTGGAAACACCATATATTTT. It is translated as CASSPTRGSGNTIYF.

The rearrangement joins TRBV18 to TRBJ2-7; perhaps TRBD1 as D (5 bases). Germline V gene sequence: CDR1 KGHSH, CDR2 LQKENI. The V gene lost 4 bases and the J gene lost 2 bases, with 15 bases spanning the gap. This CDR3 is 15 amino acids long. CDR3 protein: CASSLGQGHTYEQYF. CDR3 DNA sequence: TGTGCCAGCTCACTTGGACAAGGCCATACCTACGAGCAGTACTTC. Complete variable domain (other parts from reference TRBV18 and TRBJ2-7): NAGVMQNPRHLVRRRGQEARLRCSPMKGHSHVYWYRQLPEEGLKFMVYLQKENIIDESGMPKERFSAEFPKEGPSILRIQQVVRGDSAAYFCASSLGQGHTYEQYFGPGTRLTVT.

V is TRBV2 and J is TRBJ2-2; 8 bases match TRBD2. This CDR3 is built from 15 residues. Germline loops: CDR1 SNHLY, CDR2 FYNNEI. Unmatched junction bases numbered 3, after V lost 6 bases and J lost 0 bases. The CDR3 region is CASRGSGANTGELFF. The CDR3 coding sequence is TGTGCCAGCAGGGGTAGCGGGGCGAACACCGGGGAGCTGTTTTTT.